Listed below are T cell receptor beta chains from one sample, sequenced in a study of blood T cell repertoires in COVID-19. Here immunoSEQ multiplex PCR was the method, and the copy in TCRdb shows in-frame clones only, minus some. This sample has 200,000 to 300,000 clones, with roughly 88% found just once. Sequencing was carried out using PBMCs or T cells enriched from blood (not recorded which). These receptors all come from a woman in her thirties or forties with acute COVID-19. Both conserved end residues are part of each CDR3. D genes are given only for firm matches. Rows give clone size only sometimes, using once, few, many, or a class for an expanded clone.

D	V	size	J	DNA	CDR3
TRBD1	TRBV10-3	NA	TRBJ1-1	TGTGCCATCAGTGAGTTGGACAGGGCGGACACTGAAGCTTTCTTT	CAISELDRADTEAFF
NA	TRBV5-6	NA	TRBJ1-2	TGTGCCAGCAGCTTGCGCGGCGGCACCTATGGCGGCTACACCTTC	CASSLRGGTYGGYTF
TRBD2	TRBV3-1/TRBV3-2	NA	TRBJ2-1	TGTGCCAGCAGCCCTATAGCGGGAGGCTCCTACAATGAGCAGTTCTTC	CASSPIAGGSYNEQFF
TRBD1	TRBV24-1	NA	TRBJ1-1	TGTGCCACCAGTGTGGGACAGGGGAGGGACACTGAAGCTTTCTTT	CATSVGQGRDTEAFF
NA	TRBV12-3/TRBV12-4	NA	TRBJ1-1	TGTGCCAGCCGTAGGGGGAACACTGAAGCTTTCTTT	CASRRGNTEAFF
NA	TRBV24-1	NA	TRBJ1-1	TGTGCCACCTCAGACAGCCTCAACACTGAAGCTTTCTTT	CATSDSLNTEAFF
TRBD1	TRBV28	NA	TRBJ1-2	TGTGCCAGCAGTTCCGGGACAGGGGTCGGCTACACCTTC	CASSSGTGVGYTF
NA	TRBV7-9	NA	TRBJ2-1	TGTGCCAGCAGCTCGGGTGCTGTAAACAATGAGCAGTTCTTC	CASSSGAVNNEQFF
NA	TRBV19	NA	TRBJ2-1	TGTGCCAGTAGTACAACTAGGATCTCCTACAATGAGCAGTTCTTC	CASSTTRISYNEQFF
NA	TRBV9	NA	TRBJ1-4	TGTGCCAGCAGCGTAGGAGCAGGGGTTAATGAAAAACTGTTTTTT	CASSVGAGVNEKLFF
NA	TRBV7-9	NA	TRBJ2-5	TGTGCCAGCAGCTTAGGAAGCGGGACAGGCCCCCGAGAGACCCAGTACTTC	CASSLGSGTGPRETQYF
NA	TRBV18	NA	TRBJ1-4	TGTGCCAGCTCGGGGACTCTCGGGGCCGAGGAAAAACTGTTTTTT	CASSGTLGAEEKLFF
NA	TRBV19	NA	TRBJ1-2	TGTGCCAGTAGTATAGATCCCGGCTATGGCTACACCTTC	CASSIDPGYGYTF
NA	TRBV7-2	NA	TRBJ2-3	TGTGCCAGCAGCTTAAGCAGGCACGTGGATACGCAGTATTTT	CASSLSRHVDTQYF
NA	TRBV27	NA	TRBJ1-2	TGTGCCAGCAGTTTACAAGGCTGGCAGGCTCCGAAGGGGTTTCCTAACTATGGCTACACCTTC	CASSLQGWQAPKGFPNYGYTF
NA	TRBV7-9	NA	TRBJ2-1	TGTGCCAGCAGCAATAGCGGCGATGAGCAGTTCTTC	CASSNSGDEQFF
NA	TRBV18	NA	TRBJ1-6	TGTGCCAGCTCACCACTGACCGCGGATAATTCACCCCTCCACTTT	CASSPLTADNSPLHF
TRBD1	TRBV28	NA	TRBJ2-7	TGTGCCAGCAGGTCAGGGGGCCAGTCCTACGAGCAGTACTTC	CASRSGGQSYEQYF
TRBD1	TRBV24-1	NA	TRBJ2-7	TGTGCCACCAGGACTAAAAGGACAGGGAACTACGAGCAGTACTTC	CATRTKRTGNYEQYF
NA	TRBV5-5	NA	TRBJ2-6	TGTGCCAGCAGCACTACAGGGACCGGGGCCAACGTCCTGACTTTC	CASSTTGTGANVLTF
NA	TRBV3-1/TRBV3-2	NA	TRBJ1-6	TGTGCCAGCAGCCAGGGTGGACAGCGATCACCCCTCCACTTT	CASSQGGQRSPLHF
NA	TRBV19	NA	TRBJ1-5	TGTGCCAGTAGTATAGGGCCCCAGGGGCAGCCCCAGCATTTT	CASSIGPQGQPQHF
NA	TRBV9	few	TRBJ1-3	TGTGCCAGCAGCGTAGACTTCTCTGGAAACACCATATATTTT	CASSVDFSGNTIYF
NA	TRBV30	NA	TRBJ1-1	TGTGCCTGGAGTATATCAGGGTCCACTGAAGCTTTCTTT	CAWSISGSTEAFF
NA	TRBV19	NA	TRBJ2-1	TGTGCCAGTAGTATAGATCCGTCAGGGTCATGGAATGAGCAGTTCTTC	CASSIDPSGSWNEQFF
NA	TRBV6-1	NA	TRBJ1-6	TGTGCCAGCAGTGAGTCTGGTTTCGGTTCACCCCTCCACTTT	CASSESGFGSPLHF
TRBD1	TRBV7-8	NA	TRBJ1-3	TGTGCCAGCAGCACCAGACTCACTGACAGGGGCTCTGGAAACACCATATATTTT	CASSTRLTDRGSGNTIYF
TRBD2	TRBV4-3	NA	TRBJ2-1	TGCGCCAGCAGCCAAGATTCGAGCGGGATGGCCTACAATGAGCAGTTCTTC	CASSQDSSGMAYNEQFF
NA	TRBV9	once	TRBJ1-1	TGTGCCAGCAGCGTAGTTTCAGGCAGGTTGCTAAACACTGAAGCTTTCTTT	CASSVVSGRLLNTEAFF